The clone carrying this T cell receptor (beta chain) was observed many times. This CDR3 region has 16 residues. V gave up 4 bases and J gave up 2 bases, with 18 bases separating them. Germline V gene data show CDR1 as SGHVS and CDR2 as FNYEAQ. The sample originates from a study of tumor-infiltrating lymphocytes in oesophageal squamous cell carcinoma. Using its own MiXCR run on the PCR reads, TCRdb lists one record per CDR3 protein. Of 15,000 or so distinct CDR3 sequences listed, around 50% are singletons. Specimen: normal esophageal tissue next to the tumor. The chain recombines TRBV7-6 with TRBJ2-7; D may correspond to TRBD1 or TRBD2 (5 bases each). This receptor was identified in a female donor with esophageal squamous cell carcinoma. The CDR3 nucleotides are TGTGCCAGCAGCTCGGGGTCGGGGCAGGGCCCCTACGAGCAGTACTTC. It translates to CASSSGSGQGPYEQYF.